The T cell receptor beta chain under discussion was sequenced for a study of monozygotic twins with inflammatory bowel disease. Findings of the study overall: Especially where disease activity was present, IBD patients had fewer clonotypes in common with others than healthy twins did. Compared with healthy co-twins, IBD patients showed reduced TCRbeta repertoire diversity by inverse Simpson.

The CDR3 runs to 19 residues. CDR1 is LGHNA and CDR2 is YSLEER in the germline V gene. With respect to this clonotype: Antigen specificity is unknown.

TCR libraries were prepared from 3,500 to 4,500 ng total RNA each. UMIs that included a 6-nucleotide sample barcode were added by template switching, which took place during cDNA synthesis. TCRdb reanalyzed the 5' RACE reads, giving one entry per CDR3 protein sequence and no DNA. The sample totals about 300,000 distinct CDR3 sequences. Input material: blood. The clonotype was recovered from a human donor with ulcerative colitis or Crohn's disease, or a healthy co-twin of an affected twin (not recorded which). This sequence joins TRBV4-3 and TRBJ1-4; TCRdb's D call of TRBD1 is untestable without DNA. CDR3 residues: CASSQDLGQGQAAVEKLCF.